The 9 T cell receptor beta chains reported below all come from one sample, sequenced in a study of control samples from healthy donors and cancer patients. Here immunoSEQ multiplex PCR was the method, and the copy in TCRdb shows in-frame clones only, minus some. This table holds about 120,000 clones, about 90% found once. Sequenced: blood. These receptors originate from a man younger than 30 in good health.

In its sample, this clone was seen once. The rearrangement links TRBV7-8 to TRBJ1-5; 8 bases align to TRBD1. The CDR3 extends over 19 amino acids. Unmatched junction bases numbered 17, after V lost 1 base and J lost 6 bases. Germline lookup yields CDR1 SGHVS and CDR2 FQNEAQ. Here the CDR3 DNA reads TGTGCCAGCAGCTTAGAGTTTTGGCAGGGGGCCTCCGCGGTTCAGCCCCAGCATTTT. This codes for CASSLEFWQGASAVQPQHF.

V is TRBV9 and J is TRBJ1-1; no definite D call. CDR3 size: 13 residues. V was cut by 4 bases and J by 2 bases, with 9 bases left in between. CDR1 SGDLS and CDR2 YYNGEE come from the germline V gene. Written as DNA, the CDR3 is TGTGCCAGCAGCCCAACCGCCAACACTGAAGCTTTCTTT. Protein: CASSPTANTEAFF.

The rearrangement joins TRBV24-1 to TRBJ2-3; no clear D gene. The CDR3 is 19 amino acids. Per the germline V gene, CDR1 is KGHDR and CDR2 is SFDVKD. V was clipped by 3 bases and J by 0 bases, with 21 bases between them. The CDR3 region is CATSDPSFSGDGSTDTQYF. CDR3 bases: TGTGCCACCAGTGATCCATCCTTTTCCGGCGACGGGAGCACAGATACGCAGTATTTT.

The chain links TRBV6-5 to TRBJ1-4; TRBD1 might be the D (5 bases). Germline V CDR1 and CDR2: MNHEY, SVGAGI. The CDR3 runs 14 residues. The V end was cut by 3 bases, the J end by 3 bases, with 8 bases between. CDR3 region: CASSYWGANEKLFF. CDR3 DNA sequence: TGTGCCAGCAGTTATTGGGGGGCTAATGAAAAACTGTTTTTT.

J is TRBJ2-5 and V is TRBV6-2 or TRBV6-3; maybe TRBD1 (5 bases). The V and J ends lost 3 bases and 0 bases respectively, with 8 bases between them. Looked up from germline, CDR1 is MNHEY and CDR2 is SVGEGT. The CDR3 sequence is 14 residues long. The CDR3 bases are TGTGCCAGCAGTTATCGCAGGGACCAAGAGACCCAGTACTTC. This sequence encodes CASSYRRDQETQYF.

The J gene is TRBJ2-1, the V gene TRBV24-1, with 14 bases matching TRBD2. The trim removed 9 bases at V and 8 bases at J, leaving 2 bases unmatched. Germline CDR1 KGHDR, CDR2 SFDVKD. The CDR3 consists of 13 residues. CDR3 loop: CATGTSGRDEQFF. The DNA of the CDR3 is TGTGCCACCGGGACTAGCGGGAGAGATGAGCAGTTCTTC.

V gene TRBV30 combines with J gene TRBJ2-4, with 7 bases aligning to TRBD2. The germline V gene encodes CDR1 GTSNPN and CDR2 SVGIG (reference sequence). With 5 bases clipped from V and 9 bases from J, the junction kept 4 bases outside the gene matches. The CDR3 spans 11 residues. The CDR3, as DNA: TGTGCCTGGGGGGAGGGAGGCATTCAGTACTTC. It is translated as CAWGEGGIQYF.

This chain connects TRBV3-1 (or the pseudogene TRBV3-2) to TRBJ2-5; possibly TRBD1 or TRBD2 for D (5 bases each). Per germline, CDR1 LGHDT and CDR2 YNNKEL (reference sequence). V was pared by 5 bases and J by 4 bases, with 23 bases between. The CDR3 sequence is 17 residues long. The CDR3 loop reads CASSDVLLRGAGETQYF. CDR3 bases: TGTGCCAGCAGCGACGTGCTTCTTAGGGGCGCGGGAGAGACCCAGTACTTC.

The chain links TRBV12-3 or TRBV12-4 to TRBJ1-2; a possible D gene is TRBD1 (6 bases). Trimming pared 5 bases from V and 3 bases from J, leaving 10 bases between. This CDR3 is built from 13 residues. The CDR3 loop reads CASSLGTHYGYTF. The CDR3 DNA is TGTGCCAGCAGTCTCGGGACACACTATGGCTACACCTTC.